The present entry profiles one TCR beta chain with its context. Looked up from germline, CDR1 is SGHRS and CDR2 is YFSETQ. The CDR3 has 13 amino acids. V shed 5 bases and J 0 bases; nucleotides not matched to a gene: 2. In the original workflow: Reference gene primer amplification yielded estimated nucleated cell counts. Only in-frame clones appear in the TCRdb table, and some are missing; sequencing was by immunoSEQ multiplex PCR. The V and J calls and the clone size are those of that table, but D and trimming were determined from the DNA. The profile covers approximately 44,000 clones, with over 80% appearing a single time and around 12% taken by the ten largest. The data stem from a study of blood T cell repertoires in COVID-19.

Input material: peripheral blood. The TCR was taken from a human donor in a cohort sampled during active COVID-19. The chain carries TRBV5-1 and TRBJ2-7, with 7 nucleotides matching TRBD1. The DNA of the CDR3 is TGCGCCAGCAGGTGGGACAGCTCCTACGAGCAGTACTTC. This codes for CASRWDSSYEQYF.